This TCR beta chain was sequenced in a study of post-analysis software for immune sequencing data. Germline CDR1 and CDR2: MGHRA and YSYEKL. V was clipped by 0 bases and J by 5 bases, with 11 bases between them. CDR3 length: 14 residues. Libraries were made from TCR beta cDNA, and they carried unique molecular identifiers. TCRdb ran MiXCR on the PCR reads and lists one entry per CDR3 protein. Altogether roughly 670,000 distinct CDR3 sequences are present, approximately 59% being singletons, with the ten largest covering roughly 12%. To note about this clonotype: Antigen specificity is unknown.

General study results and limits: In patients, about five TRBV segments were more frequent than in controls, with TRBV5-6, TRBV5-1 and TRBV20-1 among them. There was significantly lower normalized Chao1 diversity in multiple sclerosis patients than in controls.

The rearrangement joins TRBV4-1 to TRBJ2-7; no clear D. The sequencing sample was made of blood. The sequence was collected from a girl aged 2 to 9 with multiple sclerosis. The CDR3 is CASSQDQLDHEQYF. CDR3 nucleotide sequence: TGCGCCAGCAGCCAAGACCAGCTGGACCACGAGCAGTACTTC.